The rows below give T cell receptor beta chains drawn from one sample of a study of naive and memory T cell subsets. MiXCR, applied by TCRdb to the UMI-ligation and nested PCR reads, yields one record per CDR3 protein. The data contain about 120,000 distinct CDR3 sequences, roughly 36% of them seen just once; the ten biggest clones take up approximately 0.9%. Sequenced material: central memory CD4+ T cells from blood. The receptors shown here come from a human donor in good health. The CDR3 runs from the conserved cysteine through the conserved F or W. Fields, in order: CDR3 protein, V gene, J gene.

cdr3_aa: CASGRDNEKLFF; v_call: TRBV2; j_call: TRBJ1-4
cdr3_aa: CASSVRETEQFF; v_call: TRBV9; j_call: TRBJ2-1
cdr3_aa: CASSPSSGSQQFF; v_call: TRBV18; j_call: TRBJ2-1
cdr3_aa: CASSYSRQGPEQYF; v_call: TRBV6-6; j_call: TRBJ2-7
cdr3_aa: CASSLARKETQNEQFF; v_call: TRBV5-1; j_call: TRBJ2-1
cdr3_aa: CSVPPHSGSPYEQYF; v_call: TRBV20-1; j_call: TRBJ2-7
cdr3_aa: CASSRWLQETQYF; v_call: TRBV5-6; j_call: TRBJ2-5
cdr3_aa: CASSFTSGSTEAFF; v_call: TRBV7-8; j_call: TRBJ1-1
cdr3_aa: CASSTEPGRLFF; v_call: TRBV5-1; j_call: TRBJ1-4
cdr3_aa: CASSQKDKGGTQYF; v_call: TRBV4-1; j_call: TRBJ2-3
cdr3_aa: CASSPPQGATYNEQFF; v_call: TRBV18; j_call: TRBJ2-1
cdr3_aa: CASRGQTVYGYTF; v_call: TRBV28; j_call: TRBJ1-2
cdr3_aa: CASGQGGAREQFF; v_call: TRBV12-5; j_call: TRBJ2-1
cdr3_aa: CASSYSGREGQSYNEQFF; v_call: TRBV6-2/TRBV6-3; j_call: TRBJ2-1
cdr3_aa: CASSQDELTYEQYF; v_call: TRBV4-1; j_call: TRBJ2-7
cdr3_aa: CASMGNSYEQYF; v_call: TRBV28; j_call: TRBJ2-7
cdr3_aa: CSARAGTRDGYTF; v_call: TRBV20-1; j_call: TRBJ1-2
cdr3_aa: CASSQGQGGNEKLFF; v_call: TRBV4-3; j_call: TRBJ1-4
cdr3_aa: CASSVQGKNEQYF; v_call: TRBV18; j_call: TRBJ2-7
cdr3_aa: CASSRERTYEQYF; v_call: TRBV4-3; j_call: TRBJ2-7
cdr3_aa: CASSRGQLSYEQYF; v_call: TRBV6-5; j_call: TRBJ2-7
cdr3_aa: CASSVPGTGGYQYGYTF; v_call: TRBV28; j_call: TRBJ1-2
cdr3_aa: CASSLAVEQFF; v_call: TRBV5-1; j_call: TRBJ2-1
cdr3_aa: CSAVEGGAKNIQYF; v_call: TRBV20-1; j_call: TRBJ2-4
cdr3_aa: CASSSREGRKLFF; v_call: TRBV6-5; j_call: TRBJ1-4
cdr3_aa: CASSYEGGRGYEQYF; v_call: TRBV6-2/TRBV6-3; j_call: TRBJ2-7
cdr3_aa: CASSPPDRREEQYF; v_call: TRBV3-1; j_call: TRBJ2-7
cdr3_aa: CASSSTSGRRGSYNEQFF; v_call: TRBV28; j_call: TRBJ2-1
cdr3_aa: CASSWGRPAEKLFF; v_call: TRBV7-9; j_call: TRBJ1-4
cdr3_aa: CASSYMRGSEAFF; v_call: TRBV6-5; j_call: TRBJ1-1
cdr3_aa: CASSRLAGGVEQFF; v_call: TRBV19; j_call: TRBJ2-1
cdr3_aa: CASRSGPISYNSPLHF; v_call: TRBV27; j_call: TRBJ1-6
cdr3_aa: CSVEGGRSDDEQFF; v_call: TRBV29-1; j_call: TRBJ2-1
cdr3_aa: CASSLGSLSGNTIYF; v_call: TRBV7-2; j_call: TRBJ1-3
cdr3_aa: CASRMEAVKQETQYF; v_call: TRBV6-6; j_call: TRBJ2-5
cdr3_aa: CASSPGPISGNTIYF; v_call: TRBV18; j_call: TRBJ1-3
cdr3_aa: CSVEDRGSSGGYTF; v_call: TRBV29-1; j_call: TRBJ1-2
cdr3_aa: CASRGDRAGNQPQHF; v_call: TRBV28; j_call: TRBJ1-5
cdr3_aa: CASRQSSYNEQFF; v_call: TRBV12-3/TRBV12-4; j_call: TRBJ2-1
cdr3_aa: CASSQGFSGNTIYF; v_call: TRBV4-1; j_call: TRBJ1-3
cdr3_aa: CASSLARGRTDTQYF; v_call: TRBV11-2; j_call: TRBJ2-3
cdr3_aa: CASTLGYEQYF; v_call: TRBV28; j_call: TRBJ2-7